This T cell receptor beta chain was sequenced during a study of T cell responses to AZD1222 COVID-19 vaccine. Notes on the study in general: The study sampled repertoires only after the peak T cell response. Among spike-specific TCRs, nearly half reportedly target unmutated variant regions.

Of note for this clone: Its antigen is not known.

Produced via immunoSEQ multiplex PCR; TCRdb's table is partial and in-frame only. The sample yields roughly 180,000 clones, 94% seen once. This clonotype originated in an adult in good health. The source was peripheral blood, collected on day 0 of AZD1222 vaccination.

The CDR3, as DNA: TGTGCCAGCAGTGAGCTATATGGGGGCAATGAGCAGTTCTTC. Protein: CASSELYGGNEQFF. The rearrangement uses TRBV6-1 and TRBJ2-1, with D tentatively TRBD1 or TRBD2 (5 bases each). This CDR3 has 14 amino acids. V lost 3 bases and J 6 bases, leaving 12 bases between the germline ends. CDR1 and CDR2 from the germline V gene are MNHNS and SASEGT.